This T cell receptor beta chain appears in the sequencing data of a study of graft-versus-host responses after intestinal transplantation. Study outcomes and limitations: GvH clonotypes were identified within recipient marrow, with a subset emerging first in ileum or blood. The study associated peak circulating GvH clone levels with early post-transplant HvG declines.

A note on this clone: What it recognizes is unknown.

Only in-frame clones appear in the TCRdb table, and some are missing; sequencing was by immunoSEQ multiplex PCR. The sample lists approximately 90,000 clones, about nine tenths occurring once. The specimen was unstimulated CD4+ T cells sorted from spleen or lymph node cells, collected before transplant. The sequence was obtained from a human donor who was the organ donor for an intestinal transplant.

The DNA for the CDR3 is TGTGCCAGCAGCGTACAGGGGGTAGTGTACGAGCAGTACTTC. Translating it yields CASSVQGVVYEQYF. The chain links TRBV7-9 to TRBJ2-7; the match to TRBD1 covers 8 bases. In germline, CDR1 is SEHNR, CDR2 FQNEAQ (reference sequence). V trimming: 5 bases; J trimming: 4 bases; junction bases outside the gene matches: 7. The length of the CDR3 is 14 residues.